Here is one T cell receptor (beta chain) with its context. No antigen is known for it. Via 5' RACE with UMI labels, TRB cDNA libraries were prepared. TCRdb derives one entry per CDR3 protein from the 5' RACE reads, leaving out DNA. This sample contains tens of thousands of distinct CDR3 sequences. This sample is drawn from a study of CXCR3-negative and CXCR3-positive naive CD8 T cells. The length of the CDR3 is 15 residues. In germline, CDR1 is DFQATT, CDR2 SNEGSKA (reference sequence). Findings and caveats of the study: Sequencing showed both naive subsets with comparably high diversity, and memory CD8+ cells much lower.

The V gene is TRBV20-1, the J gene TRBJ2-1. Sequencing used memory CD8+ T cells from blood. The clonotype comes from a human donor in good health. Some clones in this sample may be carry-over from other donors' samples. This CDR3 reads CSARAGDSSYNEQFF.